The table lists the clone carrying this T cell receptor beta chain with a few counts. The target antigen is unknown. These data belong to a study of cytomegalovirus exposure and HLA in healthy donors. As for the study in general: Among the roughly 380 donors who were genotyped, approximately 76% fell in the genetic ancestry cluster that is associated with self-reported Caucasian donors.

Unrecorded immune exposures were likely, despite nominal health at sampling. The study ran its PCR with 60 Vbeta and 13 Jbeta primers. Clones were read by immunoSEQ multiplex PCR, and TCRdb kept only the in-frame ones, dropping some. The data show under 80,000 clones, approximately 71% seen once. Study-wide results and caveats: 87-base-pair reads could not separate some V segments, including TRBV6-2 and TRBV6-3. Most TCR sequences proved rare, with some public TCRs found in many donors.

Germline CDR1 reads ENHRY; CDR2 reads SYGVKD. Trimming removed 8 bases from V and 8 bases from J; junction bases left unmatched: 9. The CDR3 sequence is 13 residues long. The chain links TRBV10-3 to TRBJ2-1; TRBD1 matches at 7 bases. Sequencing was carried out using PBMCs. This receptor was taken from a woman aged 25 to 39 in good health and CMV-seronegative. The CDR3 loop reads CAIRDSQFDEQFF. As DNA, the CDR3 is TGTGCCATCCGGGACAGCCAATTCGATGAGCAGTTCTTC.